This is a list of T cell receptor beta chains from one sample in a study of control samples from healthy donors and cancer patients. Method: immunoSEQ multiplex PCR; TCRdb's copy keeps in-frame clones and lacks some. The table shows some 120,000 clones, with almost 95% occurring only once. Sequenced input: PBMCs. These receptors originate from a man aged 80 or over with head and neck cancer. Each CDR3 is given without its conserved first and last residue.

>TRBV2
ASSVDSNTEAF
>TRBV5-1
ASSLAGVAGGKEQY
>TRBV10-3
AMGGGLGDTQY
>TRBV5-4
ASSLETNQPQH
>TRBV14
ASSQDPVLPGQPNYGYT
>TRBV19
ASSNWAGNTEAF
>TRBV6-5
ASSYSVQGGNEQF
>TRBV2
ASRGDRGTEAF
>TRBV19
ASSIDGGHPLTDTQY
>TRBV10-3
AISESGSGVH
>TRBV18
ASSPVVFSTDTQY
>TRBV11-3
ASSPGTGGSEAF
>TRBV4-3
ATRDTQMNTEAF
>TRBV14
ASSHFNEQF
>TRBV2
ASSDRGANYGYT
>TRBV4-2
ASSQEVWDAYGYT
>TRBV7-8
ASSFSGTALQPQH
>TRBV2
ASSSRDFSGAYT
>TRBV7-9
ASSLGGGALNEQF
>TRBV11-2
ASSLERLNEQF
>TRBV19
ASRAASLKGNQPQH
>TRBV19
ASSKRWTGGAYEQY
>TRBV29-1
SAQTGRSYEQY
>TRBV6-5
ASSYGWDFNTEAF
>TRBV9
ASSVSSGGNTGELF
>TRBV5-1
ASSLGTGPGNTIY
>TRBV3-1/TRBV3-2
ASSQAPQLDQPQH
>TRBV5-1
ASSLDLGTKNIQY
>TRBV7-9
ASSPMGGGETQY
>TRBV5-1
ASSLLDGGAF
>TRBV9
ASSAGSNQPQH
>TRBV11-3
ASSSKDEQF
>TRBV5-4
ASSQRQGLDSPLH
>TRBV7-7
ASRPLGVGKETQY
>TRBV6-5
ASSYGTSGSYEQY
>TRBV5-4
ASSTLTENIQY
>TRBV11-2
ASSLSYTEAF
>TRBV5-1
ASSSPLRSSYNEQF
>TRBV27
ASSSRFTGELF
>TRBV2
ASQNRERRISNQPQH
>TRBV6-6
ASSYPALATNEKLF
>TRBV4-1
ASSQLNTEAF
>TRBV19
ASRQSGTTNTEAF
>TRBV3-1/TRBV3-2
ASSQYEQGEKLF
>TRBV5-4
ASSWGGAGEKLF
>TRBV6-4
ASSPSRVASGANVLT
>TRBV29-1
SVEEGGYT
>TRBV3-1/TRBV3-2
ASSFGRGYGYT
>TRBV29-1
SGTEWGLAPDTQY
>TRBV6-5
ASSRGAGTEAF
>TRBV15
ATSGGTGEYNEQF